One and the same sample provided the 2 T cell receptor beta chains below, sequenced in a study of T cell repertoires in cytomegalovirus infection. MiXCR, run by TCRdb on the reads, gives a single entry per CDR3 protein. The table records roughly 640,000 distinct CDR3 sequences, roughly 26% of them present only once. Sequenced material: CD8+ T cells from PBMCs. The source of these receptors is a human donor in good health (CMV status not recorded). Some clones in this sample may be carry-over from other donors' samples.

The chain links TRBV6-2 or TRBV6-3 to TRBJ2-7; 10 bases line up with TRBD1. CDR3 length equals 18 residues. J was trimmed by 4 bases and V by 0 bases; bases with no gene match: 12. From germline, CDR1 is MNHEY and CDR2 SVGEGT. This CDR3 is CASSYSRDRGLSVYEQYV. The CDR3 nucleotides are TGTGCCAGCAGTTACTCGAGGGACAGGGGTTTGTCGGTGTACGAGCAGTACGTC.

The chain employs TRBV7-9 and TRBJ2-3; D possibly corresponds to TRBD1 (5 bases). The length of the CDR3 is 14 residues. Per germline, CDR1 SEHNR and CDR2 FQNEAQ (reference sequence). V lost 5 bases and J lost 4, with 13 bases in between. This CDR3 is CASSPPQGADTQYF. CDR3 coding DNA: TGTGCCAGCAGCCCCCCCCAGGGTGCAGATACGCAGTATTTT.